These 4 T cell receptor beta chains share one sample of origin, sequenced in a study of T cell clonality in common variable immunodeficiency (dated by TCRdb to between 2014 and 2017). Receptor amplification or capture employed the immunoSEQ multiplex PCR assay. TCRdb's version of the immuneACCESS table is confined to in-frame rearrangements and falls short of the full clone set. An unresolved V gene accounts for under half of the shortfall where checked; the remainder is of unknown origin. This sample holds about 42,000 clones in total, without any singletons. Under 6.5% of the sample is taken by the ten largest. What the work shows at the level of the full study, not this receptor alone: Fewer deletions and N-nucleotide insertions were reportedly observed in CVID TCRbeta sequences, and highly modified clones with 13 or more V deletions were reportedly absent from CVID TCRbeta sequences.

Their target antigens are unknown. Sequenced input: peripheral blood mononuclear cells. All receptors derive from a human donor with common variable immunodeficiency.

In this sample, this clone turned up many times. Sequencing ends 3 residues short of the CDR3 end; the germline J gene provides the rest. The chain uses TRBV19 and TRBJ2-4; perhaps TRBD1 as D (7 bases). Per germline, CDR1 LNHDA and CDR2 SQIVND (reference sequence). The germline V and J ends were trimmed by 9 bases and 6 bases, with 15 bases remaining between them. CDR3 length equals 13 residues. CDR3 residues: CASRRDSLNIQYF. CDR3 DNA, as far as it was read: TGTGCCAGCCGGAGGGACAGTTTAAACATT.

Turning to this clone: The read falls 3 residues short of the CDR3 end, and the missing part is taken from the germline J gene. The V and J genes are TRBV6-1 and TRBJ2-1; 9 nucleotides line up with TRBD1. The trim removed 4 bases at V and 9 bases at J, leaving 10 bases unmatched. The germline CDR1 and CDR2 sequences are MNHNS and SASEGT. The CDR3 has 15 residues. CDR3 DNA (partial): TGTGCCAGCAGTGTCGGGACAGGGAGGGGTGGTGAG. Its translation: CASSVGTGRGGE. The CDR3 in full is CASSVGTGRGGEQFF.

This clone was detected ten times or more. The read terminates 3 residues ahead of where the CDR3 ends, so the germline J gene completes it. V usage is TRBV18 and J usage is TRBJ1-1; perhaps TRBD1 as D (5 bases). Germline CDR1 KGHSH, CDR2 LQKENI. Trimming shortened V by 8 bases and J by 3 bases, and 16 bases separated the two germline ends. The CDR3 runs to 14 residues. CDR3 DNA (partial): TGTGCCAGCCTAAAGGGGCGGCAGGACACTGAA. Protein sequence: CASLKGRQDTE. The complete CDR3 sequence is CASLKGRQDTEAFF.

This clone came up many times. The CDR3 reads CASSYDYIAKNIQYF. The CDR3 DNA, read in part, is TGTGCCAGCAGTTACGACTACATAGCCAAAAACATT. The rearrangement links TRBV6-2 or TRBV6-3 to TRBJ2-4; D is possibly TRBD2 (5 bases). The observed sequence ends 3 residues before the CDR3 terminus, with the missing tail filled in from the germline J gene. The germline V and J ends were trimmed by 2 bases and 0 bases, with 8 bases remaining between them. The CDR3 has 15 residues. Looked up from germline, CDR1 is MNHEY and CDR2 is SVGEGT.